Each of the 7 T cell receptor beta chains below was sequenced from the same sample in a study of blood T cell repertoires in COVID-19. TCRdb's table, derived via immunoSEQ multiplex PCR, lists solely in-frame clones and lacks some. The sample comprises 500,000 or so clones, around 87% of which are singletons, and approximately 0.7% rests with the top ten. Material for sequencing was PBMCs or T cells enriched from blood (not recorded which). All receptors derive from a woman under 30 who had recovered from COVID-19.

This clone was picked up one time. The chain uses TRBV6-5 and TRBJ1-5; TRBD1 agrees at 8 bases. This CDR3 is 15 amino acids long. The germline V gene encodes CDR1 MNHEY and CDR2 SVGAGI. After removal of 0 bases from V and 3 bases from J, the junction contained 1 base not matched to a gene. CDR3: CASSYSGQANQPQHF. CDR3 sequence (DNA): TGTGCCAGCAGTTACTCGGGACAGGCCAATCAGCCCCAGCATTTT.

This chain joins TRBV10-3 and TRBJ1-1, with TRBD1 matching over 7 bases. The V gene end was trimmed by 10 bases and the J gene end by 0 bases; junction bases not matched to a gene: 8. Germline-derived CDR1 and CDR2 are ENHRY and SYGVKD. This CDR3 is built from 14 residues. CDR3 DNA: TGTGCCACCTCAGGGGGGCTCTTGAACACTGAAGCTTTCTTT. This translates into CATSGGLLNTEAFF.

This chain links TRBV30 with TRBJ1-2, with 7 bases matching TRBD1. Germline CDR1 and CDR2: GTSNPN and SVGIG (reference sequence). After removal of 2 bases from V and 7 bases from J, the junction contained 7 bases not matched to a gene. The CDR3 is made up of 13 amino acids. CDR3: CAWSPLTGSGYTF. The CDR3 DNA sequence: TGTGCCTGGAGTCCCCTGACAGGGAGTGGCTACACCTTC.

This chain joins TRBV21-1 and TRBJ1-5; no DNA check was done on the table's D call, TRBD1. TRBV21-1 has pseudogene status. The CDR3 is made up of 16 amino acids. For the CDR3, the DNA is TGTGCCAGCGTTACTAATAGGGACAGGAACAATCAGCCCCAGCATTTT. It yields the protein CASVTNRDRNNQPQHF.

The chain has TRBV13 and TRBJ2-7, with 7 bases identical to TRBD2. V shed 6 bases, J shed 3 bases, and the junction held 14 bases outside the gene matches. The germline CDR1 and CDR2 sequences are PRHDT and FYEKMQ (reference sequence). The CDR3 contains 16 residues. CDR3 coding DNA: TGTGCCAGCAGTCGGTCTCACGGGGAGGGAAACTACGAGCAGTACTTC. It specifies CASSRSHGEGNYEQYF. Complete variable domain (other parts from reference TRBV13 and TRBJ2-7): AAGVIQSPRHLIKEKRETATLKCYPIPRHDTVYWYQQGPGQDPQFLISFYEKMQSDKGSIPDRFSAQQFSDYHSELNMSSLELGDSALYFCASSRSHGEGNYEQYFGPGTRLTVT.

This clone has just one count. This chain connects TRBV29-1 to TRBJ2-5; unclear D gene. The CDR3 extends over 13 amino acids. CDR1 and CDR2 (germline): SQVTM, ANQGSEA. V was shortened by 4 bases and J by 5 bases, with 14 bases between the two germline ends. The CDR3 region has the DNA TGCAGCGTTGGACTCCTGATCGGGGAGACCCAGTACTTC. Its translation: CSVGLLIGETQYF.

The J gene is TRBJ2-5, the V gene TRBV7-3, with TRBD2 matching 7 bases. Germline-derived CDR1 and CDR2 are SGHTA and FQGTGA. CDR3 length equals 15 residues. The V and J ends lost 1 base and 4 bases, in that order; junction bases with no gene match: 6. CDR3 sequence reads: CASSLSGGTGETQYF. CDR3 sequence (DNA): TGTGCCAGCAGCTTAAGCGGGGGTACCGGAGAGACCCAGTACTTC.